This T cell receptor beta chain was sequenced during a study of cytomegalovirus exposure and HLA in healthy donors (dated by TCRdb to 2016 to 2017). About the study as a whole: According to an earlier analysis of 450 to 650 of the donors, about 170 million T cells yielded some 110 million unique TCR beta sequences and more than 250 Gb of sequence data. A handful of DR-DQ haplotypes were handled as single units for association and clustering because linkage in the cohort was strong. Along with the roughly 710-subject first cohort, a separate validation cohort of over a hundred different subjects was used. Every discovery cohort repertoire had been produced on one sequencing platform. Around 320 gigabases of sequencing data and some 85 million unique TCR sequences were included in an early release covering 550 to 650 HLA-typed donors. An earlier analysis of 587 of the donors used high-throughput TCR beta sequencing to judge whether each TCR beta V gene segment behaved as functional or pseudogenic. Donor age, sex, ethnicity and CMV serostatus were collected together with the repertoire data. HLA typing included class I and class II loci at four-digit resolution. The aim of the study was to test whether cataloging public T cell receptors could identify signatures of past pathogen exposure. The T cell repertoires of 666 subjects were profiled by immunosequencing and related to cytomegalovirus serostatus. Among roughly 400 genotyped donors of the cohort, an average of approximately 200,000 unique TCR beta nucleotide sequences was sequenced per donor, of which about 19% were non-productive. The number of donors typed differed by locus, with roughly 629-640 for A, B, C, DRB1 and DQB1, about 500 for DQA1, approximately 570 for DPA1, and approximately 470 for DPB1. To predict cytomegalovirus infection status, the study brought together high-throughput TCR immunosequencing, statistical association of individual TCRs with disease status, and machine learning. The later analysis used no new phenotypic data to find candidate immune exposures, relying instead on TCR beta sequences and their occurrence across donors. Of the approximately 370 genotyped donors, approximately 81% were placed in the genetic ancestry cluster associated with self-reported Caucasian donors. A later genetic analysis used genome-wide SNP genotypes for about three fifths of the roughly 700 donors, treating that subset as a discovery cohort. In a later analysis, previously published TCR beta repertoires from 670 or so donors were re-analyzed and high-resolution HLA genotyping was added so that TCR occurrence patterns could be studied. The investigation overall reported the following: In a later analysis, most CMV-associated TCR beta chains were found to appear HLA-restricted, with HLA associations seemingly driven largely by CMV exposure. An association between a missense DCLRE1C variant and V-gene and J-gene trimming of TCR beta chains was found in a later genetic analysis and replicated in an independent cohort. A later analysis reported that several top co-occurrence clusters appeared linked to parvovirus B19, influenza, CMV and Epstein-Barr virus. A cluster of highly shared sequence variants was judged likely to represent a technical artifact of the sequencing pipeline. Because HLA typing was unavailable for some donors at each locus, only the typed subset was used in association tests. Roughly uniform sequencing depth across donors was assumed in presence/absence analyses, although this assumption may not hold. The earlier analysis of about 600 of the donors excluded about 16 rarely observed V segments, including chromosome 9 orphons, because counts were too low. Most TCR sequences were observed very rarely across donors, whereas some public TCRs were present in many individuals. Compared with the 666-donor mean, donors in an Asian-associated ancestry cluster had fewer N-insertions in productive TCRs, according to a later genetic analysis. Linkage disequilibrium might explain the correlated functional status among segregating V segments, but an unknown experimental factor could not be excluded. Broadly in line with IMGT annotations, most TCR beta V segments showed up in productive rearrangements about 90% or about 30% of the time in an earlier analysis of 450 to 750 of the donors. The classifier was reported to diagnose cytomegalovirus status with high specificity and sensitivity in both the original cohort and the validation cohort. It was suggested by the authors that the approach could potentially be generalized to other disease states and immunological phenotypes. This cohort had only TCR beta chains sequenced, and the lack of alpha or paired-chain data limited which features could be detected. According to a later analysis, TCR association rates differed among HLA loci, with DRB1 alleles showing the most associated TCRs and HLA-C alleles showing the fewest. When HLA alleles, especially DR and DQ, strongly co-occurred, TCR associations were difficult to assign to individual alleles. In vitro tests confirmed that three of the cytomegalovirus-associated TCR beta chains recognize cytomegalovirus antigens. In the study, some 180 TCR beta chains were listed as associated with cytomegalovirus. At a false discovery rate of 0.05, a later analysis linked about 16,000 TCR beta sequences to specific HLA alleles. CMV serostatus was the only immune exposure information available for the cohort. In a later analysis, HLA-associated TCR beta chains were found to be more clonally expanded and to have lower generation probabilities than equally common non-associated chains. A further reported finding was that TCR beta sequences accurately predicted the HLA-A and HLA-B alleles for most subjects in the first cohort.

In the case of this clone: Its antigen is still unknown. The record has no base qualities; no much larger clone is one base away.

The cohort consisted of 600 to 700 healthy bone marrow donors. At the time of sampling, all cohort members were nominally healthy, though unrecorded immune exposures were likely present. The donor was CMV seronegative and was included in the group of a few hundred seronegative cohort members. Each donor provided a peripheral blood sample, and peripheral blood mononuclear cells were used for TCR beta sequencing. Genomic DNA extraction from the blood cell samples was performed with the Qiagen DNeasy Blood Extraction Kit. Libraries were prepared through the immunoSEQ multiplex PCR assay. The multiplex PCR relied on a mix of 60 forward primers for TCR Vbeta segments and 13 reverse primers for TCR Jbeta segments. The CDR3 region of rearranged TCR beta genes was amplified from genomic DNA by a multiplex PCR assay. Amplified TCR beta libraries were sequenced as 87-base-pair reads on the Illumina HiSeq System. From the authors' description of their analysis: Across the roughly 670 repertoires, a later analysis counted about 81 million unique TCR beta chains, roughly 11 million of which were shared by at least two donors. A nearest-neighbor algorithm error-corrected the raw reads and collapsed the reads into unique sequences, merging closely related sequences to remove PCR and sequencing errors. CDR3 sequences were aligned to IMGT reference sequences to assign V, D and J gene segments. For a sequence to be retained, a match of at least six nucleotides to both a V gene segment and a J gene segment was required. A rearrangement was called productive if the CDR3 had no stop codons and remained in frame with V and J, and every other rearrangement was called non-productive. CDR3 was defined by IMGT convention, running from the second conserved V-encoded cysteine to the conserved J-encoded phenylalanine. Sequences without an unambiguous match to a single V gene segment were excluded from the earlier analysis of approximately 600 of the donors. In an earlier analysis of approximately 610 of the donors, V segments were called functional above 56.7% productive rearrangements and were called segregating when the between-donor standard deviation exceeded 5%. A statistical classification framework was built to diagnose cytomegalovirus status from the catalog of TCR beta chain sequences. In a later analysis, V and J genes were assigned by comparing TCR nucleotide sequences against IMGT/GENE-DB human TR gene sequences. Using the TCRdist pipeline, a later analysis assigned CDR3 sequences along with most-parsimonious VDJ recombination scenarios. In a later analysis, each TCR beta chain was defined by its CDR3 amino acid sequence together with its V-gene family, and reads without a unique V-gene family were excluded. In a later analysis, fewer than 650 highly shared, low-generation-probability nucleotide sequences were removed to address suspected cross-contamination and a sequencing artifact. For each public chain, a later analysis derived a clonal expansion index from normalized ranks of inferred template counts within each repertoire. A later analysis computed generation probabilities with a VDJ recombination model fitted to out-of-frame rearrangements, and checked the results against IGoR. A later analysis scored TCR-TCR, TCR-HLA and TCR-CMV co-occurrence with hypergeometric tests, applying a repertoire-size bias correction to TCR pairs. False discovery rates were estimated in a later analysis by permuting HLA or CMV assignments 20 times. In a later analysis, co-occurring TCRs were grouped using DBSCAN, and TCRdist sequence similarity was added for clustering within HLA-allele-positive subsets. Co-occurrence clustering excluded repertoires with fewer than 30,000 or more than 120,000 public chains, plus five with anomalous nucleotide sharing. TCRdb mirrors the immuneACCESS table, restricted to in-frame sequences. Some clones are absent from its copies; in checked studies, under half trace to an unresolved V gene, and the reason for the others is unknown. The DNA was the basis for D and trimming; V, J and clone size are from that table. This sample comprises 130,000 or so clones, over 60% of them detected only once. Around 1.5% of the sample belongs to the ten largest clones.

Sequencing was performed on PBMCs. The receptor comes from a female donor in good health and CMV-seronegative.

The CDR3: CAISERIAAGKSGELFF. The nucleotide sequence is given as TGTGCCATCAGTGAGAGGATAGCGGCCGGGAAGTCAGGGGAGCTGTTTTTT. The sequence links TRBV10-3 to TRBJ2-2, with a tentative D gene TRBD2 over 6 matching bases. CDR1 is given as ENHRY and CDR2 as SYGVKD, both from the germline V gene. The CDR3 starts with the cysteine, ends with the phenylalanine, and has 17 residues. The kept DNA is CDR3 alone, 51 bases in frame from the first base. Trimming at the junction amounts to 2 bases on V and 8 bases on J, and the germline ends lie 21 bases apart.